These T cell receptor beta chains were read from a single sample in a study of T cells after yellow fever vaccination. Each CDR3 protein gets one entry after TCRdb re-called the 5' RACE reads with MiXCR. The data show about 340,000 distinct CDR3 sequences, roughly an eighth seen once. The sequencing used CD4+ T cells sorted from PBMCs, collected 15 days after the yellow fever booster vaccination. All receptors come from a young man who received the YFV17D yellow fever vaccine. Both conserved end residues are trimmed from each CDR3.

v_gene	j_gene	CDR3aa
TRBV10-3	TRBJ2-1	ATGTDINNEQF
TRBV2	TRBJ2-1	ASSVLAIYEQF
TRBV7-2	TRBJ2-5	ASRRATGDLETQY
TRBV18	TRBJ1-5	ASSPTGEWRQPQH
TRBV12-3/TRBV12-4	TRBJ1-1	ASSRTATEAF
TRBV5-1	TRBJ2-5	ASSLGPSGGGETQY
TRBV7-9	TRBJ2-2	ASSLAGIGELF
TRBV2	TRBJ1-5	ASSALRPEPQH
TRBV18	TRBJ2-1	ASVHPDRGSNEQF
TRBV24-1	TRBJ2-1	ATSDTSGTAPYEQF
TRBV5-1	TRBJ2-1	ASTKGGARTKQGEQF
TRBV5-4	TRBJ2-1	ASRRGAGGINEQF
TRBV7-3	TRBJ1-3	ASSPGGGAGNTIY
TRBV5-1	TRBJ1-3	ASRAGTAFSGNTIY
TRBV10-3	TRBJ1-2	ASGTQNYGYT
TRBV6-5	TRBJ1-1	AARQFQNTEAF
TRBV11-2	TRBJ1-3	ASSPDRGPTTGNTIY
TRBV7-6	TRBJ2-5	ASSLTSGYEETQY
TRBV12-3/TRBV12-4	TRBJ2-5	ASSFQVETQY
TRBV10-3	TRBJ1-2	AITEGQGGYT
TRBV15	TRBJ2-1	ATSRDMASGYNEQF
TRBV7-2	TRBJ1-1	ASSTTGWGTEAF
TRBV12-3/TRBV12-4	TRBJ1-5	ASSKQSVSNQPQH
TRBV12-3/TRBV12-4	TRBJ1-5	ASSLGGGGQPQH
TRBV19	TRBJ2-3	ASSEQGARTDTQY
TRBV5-5	TRBJ1-2	ASSPQGPNYGYT
TRBV5-8	TRBJ1-5	ASSPASGDGQPQH
TRBV6-1	TRBJ1-1	ASRYTEAF
TRBV14	TRBJ2-5	ASSQGNLPGGEETQY
TRBV7-9	TRBJ2-3	ASSLLSDTQY
TRBV6-5	TRBJ1-2	ASSYSGGEDSNYGYT
TRBV2	TRBJ2-5	ASSVALAGEETQY
TRBV7-2	TRBJ1-5	ASTQMGGVNQPQH
TRBV3-1	TRBJ2-5	ASKGLAQETQY
TRBV14	TRBJ2-2	ASSFTGAGELF
TRBV7-2	TRBJ1-1	ASSLTQGNTEAF
TRBV20-1	TRBJ2-1	SARGRGGSNEQF
TRBV30	TRBJ2-5	AWSLTYQETQY
TRBV7-2	TRBJ2-5	ASSRTSGGPPGAQY
TRBV4-3	TRBJ2-7	ASSQSGTSAEQY
TRBV4-1	TRBJ1-5	ASSQVLGNQPQH
TRBV29-1	TRBJ2-1	SVGGGSEQF
TRBV7-9	TRBJ2-7	ASSPTSKGSYEQY
TRBV7-2	TRBJ2-5	ASSLDGGRQETQY
TRBV28	TRBJ1-4	ASSSLGTENEKLF
TRBV7-9	TRBJ2-1	ATLRGGGPNEQF
TRBV20-1	TRBJ2-5	SARDVQGGQETQY
TRBV7-6	TRBJ2-1	ASSSTLLAGGLNEQF
TRBV5-1	TRBJ2-1	ASSSRAGGHNEQF
TRBV7-2	TRBJ1-5	ASSPFNQPQH
TRBV7-3	TRBJ2-3	ASSLTKLDTQY
TRBV14	TRBJ1-1	ASSQAHRGGMNTEAF
TRBV12-3/TRBV12-4	TRBJ2-3	ASSPPGGRSDTQY
TRBV18	TRBJ1-1	ASSPPGPGALVNTEAF
TRBV7-2	TRBJ2-7	ASSLGLGYEQY
TRBV20-1	TRBJ2-2	SARDMGERANTGELF